The 6 T cell receptor beta chains below come from one sample, sequenced in a study of STAT5B mutations in CD4+ large granular lymphocyte leukemia. The method was immunoSEQ multiplex PCR; TCRdb's version includes in-frame clones alone and lacks a portion of them. The profile shows 40,000 to 45,000 clones, approximately 84% of them singletons. Sequenced sample: CD4+ T cells from blood buffy coats. These receptors came from a human donor in good health.

This clone has only a few counts. The rearrangement links TRBV9 to TRBJ1-2; 9 bases agree with TRBD1. V lost 4 bases to trimming and J lost 12 bases; unmatched junction nucleotides: 19. The CDR3 loop spans 16 amino acids. The V gene's germline CDR1 is SGDLS and CDR2 YYNGEE. As DNA, the CDR3 is TGTGCCAGCAGCCCCCACCCAGGACAGGGGCCAAGAGGCCACACCTTC. It specifies CASSPHPGQGPRGHTF.

This clone was seen only a few times. The chain recombines TRBV19 with TRBJ1-5; 7 bases align to TRBD1. The CDR3 spans 14 residues. The germline V gene encodes CDR1 LNHDA and CDR2 SQIVND (reference sequence). J gave up 5 bases and V 5 bases, and 6 bases lay outside the gene matches. CDR3 DNA sequence: TGTGCCAGTAGTGACGACAGGGAGGATCAGCCCCAGCATTTT. Translating gives CASSDDREDQPQHF.

The chain couples TRBV7-3 to TRBJ2-1; D not resolved. The CDR3 contains 15 residues. Between the trimmed V and J ends, which lost 2 bases and 4 bases, there was a span of 12 bases. Germline CDR1 reads SGHTA; CDR2 reads FQGTGA. The CDR3 nucleotides are TGTGCCAGCAGCTTAGGGGTGAGCAATTACAATGAGCAGTTCTTC. Translating it yields CASSLGVSNYNEQFF.

The chain uses TRBV4-3 and TRBJ2-7, with D possibly TRBD1 on 6 matching bases. Germline V CDR1 and CDR2: LGHNA, YSLEER. The CDR3 has 16 amino acids. The V end lost 0 bases, the J end lost 2 bases, and 14 bases lay between the germline ends. CDR3 protein: CASSQDFRGAPYEQYF. The CDR3 nucleotides are TGCGCCAGCAGCCAAGATTTCAGGGGCGCGCCCTACGAGCAGTACTTC.

The chain couples TRBV9 to TRBJ2-1; 11 bases map to TRBD1. Trimming took 1 base from V and 9 from J; bases not matched to a gene: 6. Per the germline V gene, CDR1 is SGDLS and CDR2 is YYNGEE. CDR3 size: 15 residues. The CDR3 DNA follows: TGTGCCAGCAGCGTATTAGGACAGGGGGCCGTTGAGCAGTTCTTC. Amino acids: CASSVLGQGAVEQFF.

V gene TRBV18 combines with J gene TRBJ2-3; 11 positions agree with TRBD2. The CDR3 loop spans 16 amino acids. Germline loops: CDR1 KGHSH, CDR2 LQKENI. Trimming took 3 bases from V and 3 from J; bases not matched to a gene: 5. In DNA, the CDR3 is TGTGCCAGCTCACCCAAACTAGCGGGGGCTACAGATACGCAGTATTTT. Its translation: CASSPKLAGATDTQYF.